These 17 T cell receptor beta chains came from one sample sequenced in a study of T cells in Graves' hyperthyroidism and ophthalmopathy. Regions amplified from RNA transcripts were the TCR beta CDR3 regions. A set of HTBI primers served as the primers for a first-round RT-PCR of the TCR CDR3. TCRdb analysed the multiplex PCR reads with MiXCR anew, one entry per CDR3 protein. The sample lists approximately 690,000 distinct CDR3 sequences, 20% to 25% seen once, with roughly 30% in the top ten. Sequencing used blood. Receptors were obtained from a man aged 25 to 40 with Graves' ophthalmopathy.

In this sample, this clonotype turned up a few times. The chain joins TRBV18 to TRBJ1-5, with TRBD1 as a possible D gene (6 bases). Per the germline V gene, CDR1 is KGHSH and CDR2 is LQKENI. Trimming took off 3 bases at V and 0 bases at J, with 12 bases between the two ends. CDR3 length equals 16 residues. The CDR3 DNA is TGTGCCAGCTCACCGGGGGCAGGGATTAGCAATCAGCCCCAGCATTTT. Encoded protein: CASSPGAGISNQPQHF.

A word on this clonotype: A read error may account for a junction end that differs from germline. This chain uses TRBV30 with TRBJ2-2; D may correspond to TRBD1 or TRBD2 (5 bases each). Germline V CDR1 and CDR2: GTSNPN, SVGIG (reference sequence). This CDR3 has 16 amino acids. CDR3 residues: CAWIPIPQGVIGEQFF. In DNA, the CDR3 is TGTGCCTGGATTCCTATCCCCCAGGGTGTGATCGGGGAGCAGTTTTTT.

The V and J genes are TRBV12-3 or TRBV12-4 and TRBJ2-7; 13 bases agree with TRBD2. The CDR3 is 16 amino acids. The V and J ends lost 5 bases and 3 bases, in that order; junction bases with no gene match: 7. The CDR3 DNA is TGTGCCAGCAGTCCAGAACTAGCGGGAGGGTTCTACGAGCAGTACTTC. Its translation: CASSPELAGGFYEQYF.

This clonotype appeared many times. The rearrangement joins TRBV7-2 to TRBJ2-7; no firm D call. V was shortened by 6 bases and J by 0 bases, with 12 bases between the two germline ends. The CDR3 loop spans 14 amino acids. CDR1 and CDR2 (germline): SGHTA, FQGNSA. CDR3 region: CASRHGGSSYEQYF. The DNA of the CDR3 is TGTGCCAGCAGGCACGGCGGAAGCTCCTACGAGCAGTACTTC.

The rearrangement joins TRBV6-1 to TRBJ2-5; D is possibly TRBD1 (6 bases). The CDR3 contains 14 residues. Germline values: CDR1 MNHNS, CDR2 SASEGT. Trimming pared 2 bases from V and 2 bases from J, leaving 9 bases between. CDR3 DNA: TGTGCCAGCAGTGAATGGGGGCTTCAAGAGACCCAGTACTTC. Translated: CASSEWGLQETQYF.

This clonotype was counted only a few times. The chain recombines TRBV20-1 with TRBJ1-6; 11 nucleotides line up with TRBD1. CDR3 length: 15 amino acids. Germline CDR1 DFQATT, CDR2 SNEGSKA (reference sequence). V gave up 4 bases and J gave up 7 bases; unmatched junction bases: 6. The CDR3, as DNA: TGCAGTGCTAAAGACGGGACAGGGGGAAATTCACCCCTCCACTTT. Amino acid sequence: CSAKDGTGGNSPLHF.

The chain is built from TRBV20-1 and TRBJ2-7; no definite D call. V was cut by 5 bases and J by 3 bases, with 17 bases left in between. This CDR3 has 14 amino acids. Germline V gene data show CDR1 as DFQATT and CDR2 as SNEGSKA (reference sequence). Here the CDR3 reads CSAFRVETIYEQYF. The CDR3 DNA reads as TGCAGTGCTTTCCGGGTCGAAACGATCTACGAGCAGTACTTC.

This clonotype came up a few times. V usage is TRBV24-1 and J usage is TRBJ1-5; a possible D gene is TRBD1 (6 bases). Trimming removed 5 bases at V and 5 bases at J, with 9 bases between. CDR1 and CDR2 (germline): KGHDR, SFDVKD. This CDR3 has 13 amino acids. This CDR3 reads CATSAGGDQPQHF. The CDR3 coding sequence is TGTGCCACCAGTGCGGGGGGCGATCAGCCCCAGCATTTT.

The chain combines TRBV9 with TRBJ1-5, with D possibly TRBD1 on 5 matching bases. The CDR3 length is 13 residues. Germline lookup yields CDR1 SGDLS and CDR2 YYNGEE. The V gene lost 0 bases and the J gene lost 11 bases, with 12 bases spanning the gap. In DNA, the CDR3 is TGTGCCAGCAGCGTAGGGGGCGATGGGGCCCAGCATTTT. Amino acids: CASSVGGDGAQHF.

This clonotype turned up a few times. The chain recombines TRBV4-1 with TRBJ2-3, with a possible D match to TRBD2 (5 bases). The V end was cut by 4 bases, the J end by 2 bases, with 19 bases between. Germline V gene sequence: CDR1 MGHRA, CDR2 YSYEKL. This CDR3 comprises 17 residues. CDR3 in amino acids: CASSLEPSPRDTDTQYF. CDR3 bases: TGCGCCAGCAGCCTGGAACCTAGCCCTAGGGACACAGATACGCAGTATTTT.

This clonotype has only a few counts. This chain connects TRBV3-1 to TRBJ1-4; no clear D. The CDR3 spans 15 residues. V lost 0 bases and J 8 bases, leaving 13 bases between the germline ends. The germline gives CDR1 LGHDT, CDR2 YNNKEL (reference sequence). For the CDR3, the DNA is TGTGCCAGCAGCCAAGATTCTTCGATAGGAGAAAAACTGTTTTTT. Translation gives CASSQDSSIGEKLFF.

This chain uses TRBV6-1 with TRBJ2-7, with 12 nucleotides matching TRBD2. CDR3 length: 15 amino acids. The germline CDR1 and CDR2 sequences are MNHNS and SASEGT. V trimming: 6 bases; J trimming: 5 bases; junction bases outside the gene matches: 8. Here the CDR3 reads CASRPLAGGFHEQYF. CDR3 in DNA: TGTGCCAGCAGACCTCTAGCGGGAGGGTTCCACGAGCAGTACTTC.

This chain uses TRBV27 with TRBJ1-2; D is undetermined. The CDR3 runs to 13 residues. The germline CDR1 and CDR2 sequences are MNHEY and SMNVEV (reference sequence). With 8 bases removed from V and 1 base from J, the gap between germline ends came to 11 bases. The DNA for the CDR3 is TGTGCCAGCCATATTGGAGTTAACTATGGCTACACCTTC. Its protein is CASHIGVNYGYTF.

This clonotype was counted between two and nine times. The chain carries TRBV15 and TRBJ2-4, with 7 bases lining up with TRBD2. The CDR3 is made up of 14 amino acids. Germline V gene lookup returns CDR1 LNHNV and CDR2 YYDKDF (reference sequence). Unmatched junction bases numbered 8, after V lost 3 bases and J lost 9 bases. CDR3 residues: CATSSGRGEGIQYF. CDR3 DNA: TGTGCCACCAGCAGTGGGAGGGGCGAGGGCATTCAGTACTTC.

The rearrangement uses TRBV27 and TRBJ2-1; TRBD2 agrees at 9 bases. Germline loops: CDR1 MNHEY, CDR2 SMNVEV (reference sequence). Germline trimming cut 1 base from V and 14 bases from J; bases unmatched to any gene: 6. This CDR3 has 13 amino acids. CDR3 DNA: TGTGCCAGCAGTTTATATAGCGGGAGTATTGAGTTCTTC. Its protein product is CASSLYSGSIEFF.

This clonotype was counted at least ten times. The rearrangement links TRBV7-2 to TRBJ2-3; 11 bases agree with TRBD2. The germline V gene has CDR1 SGHTA and CDR2 FQGNSA. The J segment lost 6 bases and the V segment lost 1 base, leaving 6 bases of the junction unmatched. The CDR3 sequence is 16 residues long. CDR3 loop: CASSLGTSGPADTQYF. The CDR3 DNA reads as TGTGCCAGCAGCTTAGGGACTAGCGGGCCTGCGGATACGCAGTATTTT.

This clonotype was seen only a few times. The J gene is TRBJ2-2, the V gene TRBV29-1; D uncertain. Germline V gene data show CDR1 as SQVTM and CDR2 as ANQGSEA. V lost 4 bases, J lost 3 bases, and 12 bases lay in between. This CDR3 comprises 14 residues. The DNA of the CDR3 is TGCAGCGTTGTCCTAGGGTTGTACACCGGGGAGCTGTTTTTT. Its protein is CSVVLGLYTGELFF.